Below are 12 T cell receptor beta chains sequenced from a single sample in a study of blood T cell repertoires in COVID-19. Clones were sequenced by immunoSEQ multiplex PCR, and TCRdb holds only the in-frame ones, with some missing. The sample has around 100,000 clones; roughly 87% are singletons. Source material: peripheral blood. The source is a man aged 50 or older in a cohort sampled during active COVID-19.

This clone was seen a single time. V gene TRBV5-1 combines with J gene TRBJ2-3; D is undetermined. The CDR3 has 14 amino acids. The germline gives CDR1 SGHRS, CDR2 YFSETQ. V dropped 6 bases and J dropped 0 bases, with 11 bases sitting between them. In DNA, the CDR3 is TGCGCCAGCAACCCGTCCACTAGCACAGATACGCAGTATTTT. Translated, it gives CASNPSTSTDTQYF.

The V gene is TRBV19, the J gene TRBJ2-7, with D tentatively TRBD1 (5 bases). CDR3 length: 16 amino acids. Germline V gene data show CDR1 as LNHDA and CDR2 as SQIVND (reference sequence). Trimming left V 4 bases short and J 6 bases short, with 22 bases between. The CDR3: CASSTLGQGHPAEQYF. The CDR3 bases are TGTGCCAGTAGTACCCTCGGGCAGGGCCACCCTGCCGAGCAGTACTTC.

The chain couples TRBV6-1 to TRBJ2-7; D is undetermined. V shed 2 bases and J shed 0 bases, with 14 bases lying between them. Per germline, CDR1 MNHNS and CDR2 SASEGT. CDR3 size: 16 residues. CDR3 nucleotide sequence: TGTGCCAGCAGTGAACACCAGGCTACGATCTCCTACGAGCAGTACGTC. Amino acids: CASSEHQATISYEQYV.

V gene TRBV6-5 combines with J gene TRBJ2-1, with D perhaps TRBD2 (6 bases). Trimming shortened V by 6 bases and J by 3 bases, and 12 bases separated the two germline ends. In germline, CDR1 is MNHEY, CDR2 SVGAGI. The CDR3 runs to 14 residues. DNA for the CDR3: TGTGCCAGCAGCGAGGGACTGCTCTACAATGAGCAGTTCTTC. It yields the protein CASSEGLLYNEQFF.

V and J are TRBV7-2 and TRBJ2-2; no clear D gene. The CDR3 has 14 amino acids. Per germline, CDR1 SGHTA and CDR2 FQGNSA. V shed 5 bases and J shed 1 base, with 8 bases lying between them. The CDR3 DNA reads TGTGCCAGCAGCGCACACATGAACACCGGGGAGCTGTTTTTT. Its protein product is CASSAHMNTGELFF. The variable domain in full, with the rest retrieved from reference TRBV7-2 and TRBJ2-2, is GAGVSQSPSNKVTEKGKDVELRCDPISGHTALYWYRQSLGQGLEFLIYFQGNSAPDKSGLPSDRFSAERTGGSVSTLTIQRTQQEDSAVYLCASSAHMNTGELFFGEGSRLTVL.

Details on this clone: At the DNA level, this CDR3 is encoded by other sequences in the same sample as well. CDR3 protein: CASSIRENTEAFF. The DNA for the CDR3 is TGTGCCAGTAGTATACGAGAGAACACTGAAGCTTTCTTT. The rearrangement joins TRBV19 to TRBJ1-1; D unclear. The V and J ends lost 2 bases and 1 base respectively, with 5 bases between them. CDR3 length: 13 residues. CDR1 is LNHDA and CDR2 is SQIVND in the germline V gene (reference sequence).

This sequence joins TRBV29-1 and TRBJ1-1; TRBD1 matches 7 bases. Trimming at V came to 6 bases and at J to 5 bases, leaving 12 bases not matched to a gene. The CDR3 covers 14 residues. The germline V gene has CDR1 SQVTM and CDR2 ANQGSEA. CDR3 DNA: TGCAGCGTCCGGGACAGATTGTCTCTTACTGAAGCTTTCTTT. Translating it yields CSVRDRLSLTEAFF.

CDR3 DNA sequence: TGTGCCAGCAGCTTAACCGGCGTGGGGGGGGAGTATGGCTACACCTTC. Its protein product is CASSLTGVGGEYGYTF. The chain has TRBV7-6 and TRBJ1-2; a weak D match, TRBD1 (5 bases). CDR1 SGHVS and CDR2 FNYEAQ come from the germline V gene. V gave up 2 bases and J gave up 5 bases, with 18 bases separating them. CDR3 length equals 16 residues.

The chain links TRBV5-1 to TRBJ2-7; D perhaps matches TRBD1 (6 bases). V dropped 4 bases and J dropped 6 bases, with 35 bases sitting between them. This CDR3 contains 20 residues. Germline lookup yields CDR1 SGHRS and CDR2 YFSETQ. The CDR3 nucleotides are TGCGCCAGCAGCCTGAAACAGGGTAGGGACATCCGATTCAAAGTGGTCGAGCAGTACGTC. Residues: CASSLKQGRDIRFKVVEQYV.

The genes are TRBV6-4 and TRBJ2-6, with D perhaps matching TRBD2 (6 bases). V lost 6 bases, J lost 1 base, and 13 bases lay in between. The CDR3 runs to 16 residues. The germline gives CDR1 MRHNA, CDR2 SNTAGT. The DNA of the CDR3 is TGTGCCAGCAGCCTGGGAGGTGTGTCTGGGGCCAACGTCCTGACTTTC. It translates to CASSLGGVSGANVLTF.

This chain joins TRBV21-1 and TRBJ2-2; the D segment call TRBD2 is taken from the table without a DNA check. TRBV21-1 is a recognized pseudogene. The CDR3 sequence is 16 residues long. This chain's CDR3 is CASSARLAGSTGELFF. For the CDR3, the DNA is TGTGCCAGCAGCGCACGACTAGCGGGGTCTACCGGGGAGCTGTTTTTT.

The V call is TRBV9, the J call TRBJ1-5; D is unclear. V was cut by 0 bases and J by 2 bases, with 9 bases left in between. CDR3 length equals 15 residues. Per germline, CDR1 SGDLS and CDR2 YYNGEE. The CDR3 spells CASSVGEGGNQPQHF. The CDR3 nucleotides are TGTGCCAGCAGCGTAGGGGAGGGCGGCAATCAGCCCCAGCATTTT.